This T cell receptor beta chain was captured in a study of blood T cell repertoires in COVID-19. In the study overall: PBMCs, B-cell-depleted T cells, or T cells provided the cDNA or gDNA that made up the material.

Under the authors' procedure: Using reference gene primer amplification, nucleated cell counts were estimated. Sequencing used immunoSEQ multiplex PCR; TCRdb keeps in-frame clones, though not all of them. V, J and clone size are those of that table, while D and trimming were read from the DNA. Of 300,000 to 350,000 clones listed, 90% were seen once; the top ten hold about 1%. V was pared by 5 bases and J by 5 bases, with 9 bases of the junction left unmatched. This CDR3 has 17 residues. Germline V CDR1 and CDR2: SGHTA, FQGNSA. The TCR was taken from a woman in her 40s with COVID-19, enrolled during active disease. The chain couples TRBV7-2 to TRBJ2-3; 14 nucleotides line up with TRBD2. The material sequenced was peripheral blood. The CDR3, as DNA: TGTGCCAGCAGCGACCCGGGACTAGCGGGGGCTGTAGATACGCAGTATTTT. Residues: CASSDPGLAGAVDTQYF. The full variable domain, rest sourced from reference TRBV7-2 and TRBJ2-3, is GAGVSQSPSNKVTEKGKDVELRCDPISGHTALYWYRQSLGQGLEFLIYFQGNSAPDKSGLPSDRFSAERTGGSVSTLTIQRTQQEDSAVYLCASSDPGLAGAVDTQYFGPGTRLTVL.